These T cell receptor beta chains were read from a single sample in a study of T cell responses to AZD1222 COVID-19 vaccine. Clones were read by immunoSEQ multiplex PCR, and TCRdb kept only the in-frame ones, dropping some. The sample contains about 130,000 clones, approximately 84% of which appear only once. The sequenced sample was peripheral blood, obtained on day 0 of AZD1222 vaccination. The receptor set was obtained from an adult in good health. Each CDR3 is given with its conserved first and last residue. Each record gives: CDR3 length, clone size, V gene, D gene, J gene, CDR3 DNA, CDR3 protein. D genes are given only for firm matches. Only part of the rows carry a size: once, few, many, or a class if the clone is expanded.

15,NA,TRBV3-1/TRBV3-2,NA,TRBJ2-5,TGTGCCAGCAGTTCTGGGGGCTCTCGGGGAGAGACCCAGTACTTC,CASSSGGSRGETQYF
14,NA,TRBV7-8,TRBD1,TRBJ1-1,TGTGCCAGCAGCCGGGACAGGGGGAACACTGAAGCTTTCTTT,CASSRDRGNTEAFF
14,NA,TRBV15,TRBD1,TRBJ1-5,TGTGCCACCAGCGAGGACAGGGGGCATCAGCCCCAGCATTTT,CATSEDRGHQPQHF
15,NA,TRBV5-1,TRBD1,TRBJ2-2,TGCGCCAGTACTGACAGGGGGACCATCACCGGGGAGCTGTTTTTT,CASTDRGTITGELFF
17,NA,TRBV7-9,NA,TRBJ1-1,TGTGCCAGCAGTTCTTTTGGTAGGTCGACAGTCAACACTGAAGCTTTCTTT,CASSSFGRSTVNTEAFF
16,NA,TRBV28,NA,TRBJ1-5,TGTGCCAGCAGTCCCCTAACAGGGAAAACCAATCAGCCCCAGCATTTT,CASSPLTGKTNQPQHF
15,NA,TRBV28,NA,TRBJ1-5,TGTGCCAGCAGTTTACCGGACGTAGGCAATCAGCCCCAGCATTTT,CASSLPDVGNQPQHF
12,once,TRBV7-2,NA,TRBJ2-7,TGTGCCAGCAGCTTCGATGCCTACGAGCAGTACTTC,CASSFDAYEQYF
11,NA,TRBV7-2,NA,TRBJ2-7,TGTGCCAGCAGCTTAATCGGCGAGCAGTACTTC,CASSLIGEQYF
14,NA,TRBV11-2,TRBD1,TRBJ2-2,TGTGCCAGTAACCAGGGGGTCGGGACCGGGGAGCTGTTTTTT,CASNQGVGTGELFF
12,NA,TRBV29-1,NA,TRBJ1-1,TGCAGCGTTCTCCAAGTTGCTAGTGTGGCTTTCTTT,CSVLQVASVAFF
14,NA,TRBV19,NA,TRBJ2-6,TGTGCCAGTACCTTCCAGACAGGGGCCAACGTCCTGACTTTC,CASTFQTGANVLTF
15,NA,TRBV7-6,TRBD1,TRBJ2-2,TGTGCCAGCAACCTCGGACAGGGGGGTACCGGGGAGCTGTTTTTT,CASNLGQGGTGELFF
12,NA,TRBV11-2,NA,TRBJ1-1,TGTGCCAGCAGCCCAGAAAGGATTGAAGCTTTCTTT,CASSPERIEAFF
18,NA,TRBV27,TRBD2,TRBJ2-7,TGTGCCAGCAGTTCCGCGGGACTAGCGGGACGTAGCTCCTACGAGCAGTACTTC,CASSSAGLAGRSSYEQYF
12,once,TRBV19,TRBD1,TRBJ1-1,TGTGCCAGTAGGGACAGGGACTTTGAAGCTTTCTTT,CASRDRDFEAFF
15,NA,TRBV6-2/TRBV6-3,NA,TRBJ2-7,TGTGCCAGCAGTTACTCCCAAAAAGGGACCTACGAGCAGTACTTC,CASSYSQKGTYEQYF
8,NA,TRBV7-9,NA,TRBJ2-5,TGTGCCAGCAGCTCGCGAGACTTC,CASSSRDF
15,NA,TRBV27,NA,TRBJ1-4,TGTGCCAGCAGCCCCTTGGAGCGGGTTAATGAAAAACTGTTTTTT,CASSPLERVNEKLFF
13,NA,TRBV27,NA,TRBJ2-7,TGTGCCAGCAGTTTCGGGGCAGAGGGAAACCAGTACTTC,CASSFGAEGNQYF
14,NA,TRBV27,TRBD2,TRBJ2-1,TGTGCCAGCAGTTTGCGGGGGGCCTACAATGAGCAGTTCTTC,CASSLRGAYNEQFF
15,few,TRBV4-3,NA,TRBJ2-7,TGCGCCAGCAGCCAAGACTCACAGGGCATCTACGAGCAGTACTTC,CASSQDSQGIYEQYF
15,NA,TRBV19,TRBD1,TRBJ1-1,TGTGCCAGTAGTAGCCCAGGGGGTATGAACACTGAAGCTTTCTTT,CASSSPGGMNTEAFF
15,NA,TRBV5-8,TRBD1,TRBJ2-1,TGTGCCAGCAGCAACCGGGACAGGGGGTTAAATGAGCAGTTCTTC,CASSNRDRGLNEQFF
12,NA,TRBV28,NA,TRBJ1-6,TGTGCCAGCGGGTGGGATAATTCACCCCTCCACTTT,CASGWDNSPLHF
15,NA,TRBV18,NA,TRBJ2-5,TGTGCCAGCTCTCCAATAACAGACACCCAAGAGACCCAGTACTTC,CASSPITDTQETQYF
11,NA,TRBV28,NA,TRBJ1-1,TGTGCCAGCAGTGGGCGGGCTGAAGCTTTCTTT,CASSGRAEAFF
18,few,TRBV2,NA,TRBJ1-5,TGTGCCAGCAGTGTAGGGGCGGTCGGTTCGCTAGGCAATCAGCCCCAGCATTTT,CASSVGAVGSLGNQPQHF
15,NA,TRBV4-1,NA,TRBJ1-2,TGCGCCAGCAGCCAAGATTCGGGGGCGAGGGGAGGCTACACCTTC,CASSQDSGARGGYTF
14,NA,TRBV5-1,NA,TRBJ2-7,TGCGCCAGCAGCTTGTTACCAGGGTCGCACGAGCAGTACTTC,CASSLLPGSHEQYF
13,NA,TRBV11-2,NA,TRBJ2-1,TGTGCCAGCAGCCCATCCCCCACCGGCGGACAGTTCTTC,CASSPSPTGGQFF
15,NA,TRBV7-2,NA,TRBJ1-1,TGTGCCAGCAGCTTAGATGGCAGCCACCTTTTTGAAGCTTTCTTT,CASSLDGSHLFEAFF
15,NA,TRBV24-1,NA,TRBJ1-6,TGTGCCACCAGTGATCCGACGGAAAATAATTCACCCCTCCACTTT,CATSDPTENNSPLHF
16,few,TRBV11-2,TRBD1,TRBJ1-5,TGTGCCAGCAGCTTAGGGCCGGGACAGCGCCCGGGGCCCCAGCATTTT,CASSLGPGQRPGPQHF
16,NA,TRBV2,NA,TRBJ2-3,TGTGCCAGCAGCAAGGACAGAGATCTATCCACAGATACGCAGTATTTT,CASSKDRDLSTDTQYF
13,NA,TRBV5-1,TRBD1,TRBJ1-3,TGCGCCAGCAGCAAGGGACAGGGAAACACCATATATTTT,CASSKGQGNTIYF
14,NA,TRBV3-1/TRBV3-2,TRBD1,TRBJ1-1,TGTGCCAGCAACCACAGGGGGGGGAAGACTGAAGCTTTCTTT,CASNHRGGKTEAFF
15,NA,TRBV5-6,TRBD2,TRBJ2-7,TGTGCCAGCAGCCCCTGGACTAGCGGACCCTACGAGCAGTACTTC,CASSPWTSGPYEQYF
14,few,TRBV29-1,NA,TRBJ2-6,TGCAGCGTTGAAGTTCCCTCTGGGGCCAACGTCCTGACTTTC,CSVEVPSGANVLTF
17,NA,TRBV4-2,TRBD1,TRBJ1-6,TGTGCCAGCAGCCAAGATTGGGACAGGATTAAGAATTCACCCCTCCACTTT,CASSQDWDRIKNSPLHF
14,once,TRBV3-1/TRBV3-2,TRBD1,TRBJ2-2,TGTGCCAGCAGCCACGCACAGGGGGCCGGGGAGCTGTTTTTT,CASSHAQGAGELFF
14,NA,TRBV6-5,TRBD1,TRBJ1-3,TGTGCCAGCAATAAACAGGGGGACGGAAACACCATATATTTT,CASNKQGDGNTIYF
14,few,TRBV7-2,NA,TRBJ1-3,TGTGCCAGCAGCTTAGGGGTGGCTGGAAACACCATATATTTT,CASSLGVAGNTIYF
15,NA,TRBV5-4,TRBD1,TRBJ2-7,TGTGCCAGCAGCTCTCTGGGACAGGGGGCCTACGAGCAGTACTTC,CASSSLGQGAYEQYF
14,NA,TRBV4-3,TRBD2,TRBJ2-7,TGCGCCAGCAGCCAAACGGGAGGGGTGGTCGAGCAGTACTTC,CASSQTGGVVEQYF
17,NA,TRBV7-8,NA,TRBJ1-1,TGTGCCAGCAGCTTTCAATTAAACAGGAATATGAACACTGAAGCTTTCTTT,CASSFQLNRNMNTEAFF
11,NA,TRBV6-5,NA,TRBJ1-1,TGTGCCAGCAGCCCCGGCGCTGAAGCTTTCTTT,CASSPGAEAFF
18,few,TRBV5-1,NA,TRBJ2-2,TGCGCCAGCAGCTTGGTCGCGGCTGGACACCCGAACACCGGGGAGCTGTTTTTT,CASSLVAAGHPNTGELFF
15,NA,TRBV2,TRBD1,TRBJ1-6,TGTGCCAGCAGTGGGGGACAGGGGTATAATTCACCCCTCCACTTT,CASSGGQGYNSPLHF
16,NA,TRBV5-1,NA,TRBJ1-2,TGCGCCAGCTCCAATCCAAATGAGGACGGAAACTATGGCTACACCTTC,CASSNPNEDGNYGYTF
19,NA,TRBV4-3,TRBD2,TRBJ2-7,TGCGCCAGCAGCCAAGAGACTAGCGGGGGGGGCCTGGGCTCCTACGAGCAGTACTTC,CASSQETSGGGLGSYEQYF
19,once,TRBV27,NA,TRBJ2-7,TGTGCCAGCAGTTTATCCCCCCGTTCTTACAGGGAGGGATCCTACGAGCAGTACTTC,CASSLSPRSYREGSYEQYF
17,NA,TRBV28,TRBD2,TRBJ2-5,TGTGCCAGCAGTTTGGCTAGCGGGGTTTTCTACCAAGAGACCCAGTACTTC,CASSLASGVFYQETQYF
14,NA,TRBV5-6,TRBD1,TRBJ2-2,TGTGCCAGCAGCCCGGACAGGTTTAACGGGGAGCTGTTTTTT,CASSPDRFNGELFF
14,NA,TRBV4-3,NA,TRBJ2-5,TGCGCCAGCAGCCAGGATGGGGAACGGGAGACCCAGTACTTC,CASSQDGERETQYF
13,NA,TRBV7-7,NA,TRBJ1-6,TGTGCTAGCAGCTTAGGTCAAGGGGATCCCCTCCACTTT,CASSLGQGDPLHF
13,NA,TRBV4-3,TRBD1,TRBJ2-7,TGCGCCAGCAGCCCGGGACAGTCCTACGAGCAGTACTTC,CASSPGQSYEQYF
16,NA,TRBV28,NA,TRBJ1-5,TGTGCCAGCAGTTGGCAGGGAGGGTATAGCAATCAGCCCCAGCATTTT,CASSWQGGYSNQPQHF
11,NA,TRBV5-8,NA,TRBJ2-7,TGTGCCAGCAGGACAGTCTACGAGCAGTACTTC,CASRTVYEQYF